Sequencing of this T cell receptor (beta chain) was carried out in a study of radiation and T cells in renal cell carcinoma. CDR3 length: 12 residues. Per germline, CDR1 SGHRS and CDR2 YFSETQ. Trimming left V 0 bases short and J 4 bases short, with 4 bases between. TCRdb's copy holds only in-frame clones and misses some; the assay was immunoSEQ multiplex PCR. The repertoire holds more than 120,000 clones, with 86% as singletons. Time point denoted: blood 4 weeks post-SBRT, at nephrectomy. As to treatment: 15 Gy SBRT to primary tumor, nephrectomy 4 weeks later. The patient's renal cell carcinoma had clear cell pathology.

This chain connects TRBV5-1 to TRBJ1-1; D is ambiguous. The sequencing here drew on blood, taken from a patient whose treatment included radiotherapy and nephrectomy. The source is a woman aged 50 to 65 with renal cell carcinoma. The CDR3 loop is CASSLEGTEAFF. The DNA of the CDR3 is TGCGCCAGCAGCTTGGAAGGCACTGAAGCTTTCTTT.